These 15 T cell receptor beta chains originate from one sample sequenced in a study of T-cell memory formation after mild COVID-19 (dated by TCRdb to the early 2020s). Preparation of the library involved 5' RACE. TCRdb lists the instrument as Illumina NovaSeq 6000. Clones were called with MiXCR by TCRdb after fastp trimmed the public reads at Q25, and only in-frame beta chains were retained. A single entry per CDR3 protein holds the most common genes and DNA from its merged rows. Recorded for this sample are a few hundred thousand distinct CDR3 sequences; approximately 9% of them occurred a single time. The top ten clones comprise roughly 21% of the sample. Input material: PBMCs or a T cell subset sorted from them (not recorded which). Receptors were obtained from a man aged 18 to 29 who had mild COVID-19 (a few samples of this study predate the infection). The sample titles of this study are shuffled in the database, so cell type and time point are left out; the donor was told from shared clones.

This sequence joins TRBV6-6 and TRBJ1-5; D call uncertain. Germline V gives CDR1 MNHNY, CDR2 SVGAGI (reference sequence). The ends were cut back, 6 bases at V and 0 bases at J, with 15 bases in the middle. The CDR3 sequence is 16 residues long. DNA for the CDR3: TGTGCCAGCAGCCGCCGGGGAGAGCATAGCAATCAGCCCCAGCATTTT. It yields the protein CASSRRGEHSNQPQHF.

The rearrangement joins TRBV6-6 to TRBJ1-1, with D maybe TRBD1 (5 bases). The germline V and J ends were trimmed by 2 bases and 5 bases, with 9 bases remaining between them. Looked up from germline, CDR1 is MNHNY and CDR2 is SVGAGI (reference sequence). This CDR3 comprises 13 residues. The CDR3 DNA is TGTGCCAGCAGTTACGGAGGGGAAACTGAAGCTTTCTTT. It codes for CASSYGGETEAFF.

The chain recombines TRBV20-1 with TRBJ2-7; no reliable D call. Trimming removed 7 bases at V and 1 base at J, with 14 bases between. CDR3 length: 13 amino acids. Germline CDR1 DFQATT, CDR2 SNEGSKA (reference sequence). CDR3 protein: CSVLRPESYEQYF. The CDR3 DNA reads as TGCAGTGTCCTCCGACCCGAGTCCTACGAGCAGTACTTC.

This clonotype was found a few times. The chain links TRBV4-3 to TRBJ2-3; D is perhaps TRBD2 (6 bases). The germline V gene encodes CDR1 LGHNA and CDR2 YSLEER. The CDR3 is 15 amino acids. With 1 base removed from V and 1 base from J, the gap between germline ends came to 9 bases. The CDR3 protein is CASSQAGRRTDTQYF. CDR3 in DNA: TGCGCCAGCAGCCAAGCTGGGAGGCGCACAGATACGCAGTATTTT.

This clonotype was detected a few times. DNA for the CDR3: TGTGCCAGCAGCTTAGCGCGGGGGTCGGCTTTCTTT. This sequence encodes CASSLARGSAFF. This chain links TRBV7-2 with TRBJ1-1; possible D gene TRBD1, 5 bases. This CDR3 has 12 residues. Germline values: CDR1 SGHTA, CDR2 FQGNSA. V was shortened by 0 bases and J by 11 bases, with 10 bases between the two germline ends.

In its sample, this clonotype was seen a few times. The chain employs TRBV27 and TRBJ1-1; 7 bases map to TRBD1. The CDR3 extends over 13 amino acids. Trimming took 3 bases from V and 4 from J; bases not matched to a gene: 2. The V gene's germline CDR1 is MNHEY and CDR2 SMNVEV (reference sequence). CDR3 residues: CASSFRDSTEAFF. The CDR3 DNA follows: TGTGCCAGCAGTTTCCGGGACAGCACTGAAGCTTTCTTT.

This clonotype showed up just a few times. The CDR3 bases are TGTGCCAGCAGATTCTCGGACCCGTACGATGAGCAGTTCTTC. Translation: CASRFSDPYDEQFF. The chain is built from TRBV6-5 and TRBJ2-1; no clear D. CDR1 and CDR2 (germline): MNHEY, SVGAGI. This CDR3 has 14 residues. V was shortened by 6 bases and J by 8 bases, with 17 bases between the two germline ends.

The chain joins TRBV6-2 or TRBV6-3 to TRBJ2-5; D is possibly TRBD2 (5 bases). CDR3 length equals 17 residues. The V gene lost 5 bases and the J gene lost 1 base, with 20 bases spanning the gap. CDR1 and CDR2 from the germline V gene are MNHEY and SVGEGT. The CDR3 region is CASSPGTGKQSQETQYF. The CDR3 bases are TGTGCCAGCAGTCCGGGAACGGGAAAACAGAGCCAAGAGACCCAGTACTTC.

A few counts support this clonotype. This rearrangement joins TRBV6-6 to TRBJ2-7; D is uncertain. This CDR3 is built from 15 residues. V was cut by 0 bases and J by 0 bases, with 9 bases left in between. Germline lookup yields CDR1 MNHNY and CDR2 SVGAGI (reference sequence). The CDR3 protein is CASSYSAVSSYEQYF. The CDR3 DNA follows: TGTGCCAGCAGTTACTCGGCGGTTAGCTCCTACGAGCAGTACTTC.

The rearrangement joins TRBV12-3 or TRBV12-4 to TRBJ1-5; 9 bases are a match to TRBD1. V gave up 6 bases and J gave up 4 bases; unmatched junction bases: 7. This CDR3 region has 15 residues. CDR3 protein: CASRPTGGINQPQHF. The DNA for the CDR3 is TGTGCCAGCAGACCGACAGGGGGTATTAATCAGCCCCAGCATTTT.

In its sample, this clonotype was seen a few times. The rearrangement links TRBV4-1 to TRBJ2-3; D remains unclear. This CDR3 comprises 16 residues. CDR1 is MGHRA, CDR2 YSYEKL, per germline. Trimming removed 0 bases at V and 0 bases at J, with 10 bases between. As DNA, the CDR3 is TGCGCCAGCAGCCAAGAATCCCGACCGAGCACAGATACGCAGTATTTT. Protein product: CASSQESRPSTDTQYF.

This rearrangement joins TRBV10-2 to TRBJ1-1; the D is unclear. The length of the CDR3 is 14 residues. From germline, CDR1 is WSHSY and CDR2 SAAADI. Trimming cost V 2 bases and J 6 bases, with 13 bases left between them. The CDR3 DNA sequence: TGCGCCAGCAGTGAGGTTTCGGGTCGGGCTGAAGCTTTCTTT. Translation: CASSEVSGRAEAFF.

This clonotype has a handful of counts. CDR3 amino acids: CASSTDRLNTEAFF. The CDR3 DNA sequence: TGTGCCAGCAGCACCGACAGGTTAAACACTGAAGCTTTCTTT. The rearrangement joins TRBV11-1 to TRBJ1-1; possible D gene TRBD1, 6 bases. Germline V gives CDR1 SGHAT, CDR2 FQDESV (reference sequence). The V and J ends lost 5 bases and 2 bases respectively, with 12 bases between them. The CDR3 loop spans 14 amino acids. The whole variable domain, filled in from reference TRBV11-1 and TRBJ1-1, reads EAEVAQSPRYKITEKSQAVAFWCDPISGHATLYWYRQILGQGPELLVQFQDESVVDDSQLPKDRFSAERLKGVDSTLKIQPAELGDSAMYLCASSTDRLNTEAFFGQGTRLTVV.

V is TRBV29-1 and J is TRBJ1-4; weak D call: TRBD1 (6 bases). Trimming removed 7 bases at V and 5 bases at J, with 11 bases between. Germline V gene lookup returns CDR1 SQVTM and CDR2 ANQGSEA. This CDR3 comprises 12 residues. The CDR3 spells CSGWTANEKLFF. The DNA of the CDR3 is TGCAGCGGTTGGACAGCGAATGAAAAACTGTTTTTT.

The gene calls are TRBV20-1 and TRBJ1-1; 12 positions agree with TRBD1. CDR1 and CDR2 from the germline V gene are DFQATT and SNEGSKA (reference sequence). The CDR3 consists of 14 residues. For the CDR3, the DNA is TGCAGAGCCGGGACAGGGGGCATGAACACTGAAGCTTTCTTT. Protein: CRAGTGGMNTEAFF.